The 23 T cell receptor beta chains listed next were all sequenced from one sample in a study of technical replicates of blood from a few donors. TCRdb keeps only in-frame clones here, not all; method: immunoSEQ multiplex PCR. The table records tens of thousands of clones, 92% of them present only once. Input material: T cells isolated from PBMCs. These receptors all come from a human donor in good health.

CDR3 coding DNA: TGTGCCAGCAGTTTTCGAGACAGCCCGACTAATGAAAAACTGTTTTTT. This encodes CASSFRDSPTNEKLFF. The chain carries TRBV28 and TRBJ1-4; tentative D call: TRBD1 (5 bases). The V and J ends lost 3 bases and 2 bases respectively, with 13 bases between them. The CDR3 is 16 amino acids. Germline assignment: CDR1 MDHEN and CDR2 SYDVKM.

J is TRBJ2-7 and V is TRBV1; TRBD1 was called by the table and not checked on the DNA. TRBV1 is termed a pseudogene. The CDR3 runs 15 residues. The CDR3 DNA sequence: TGCACCAGCAGCCCTGGCGCGCAGGGGGTCAACGAGCAGTACTTC. It translates to CTSSPGAQGVNEQYF.

The rearrangement uses TRBV11-2 and TRBJ2-7, with 9 bases aligning to TRBD2. Looked up from germline, CDR1 is SGHAT and CDR2 is FQNNGV. V shed 7 bases, J shed 0 bases, and the junction held 13 bases outside the gene matches. The CDR3 has 17 amino acids. The CDR3 DNA reads TGTGCCAGCACCAAAGGGGGTGCGGGGGGGAGCTCCTACGAGCAGTACTTC. Amino acid sequence: CASTKGGAGGSSYEQYF.

V usage is TRBV4-1 and J usage is TRBJ2-2; 9 bases agree with TRBD1. Germline V gene sequence: CDR1 MGHRA, CDR2 YSYEKL. After removal of 4 bases from V and 2 bases from J, the junction contained 2 bases not matched to a gene. The length of the CDR3 is 15 residues. DNA of the CDR3: TGCGCCAGCAGCCGGACAGGGGTAAACACCGGGGAGCTGTTTTTT. Residues: CASSRTGVNTGELFF.

The chain links TRBV5-6 to TRBJ2-7, with 10 nucleotides matching TRBD1. Germline assignment: CDR1 SGHDT and CDR2 YYEEEE. The CDR3 length is 15 residues. Germline trimming cut 5 bases from V and 7 bases from J; bases unmatched to any gene: 12. The CDR3 nucleotides are TGTGCCAGCAGGGAGACAGGGGGCCCTTTTTGGGAGCAGTACTTC. Translating gives CASRETGGPFWEQYF.

Of note for this clone: A junction boundary mismatches the germline segment, possibly from a read error. J is TRBJ2-7 and V is TRBV5-1, with 7 bases lining up with TRBD1. Germline-derived CDR1 and CDR2 are SGHRS and YFSETQ. CDR3 length equals 15 residues. For the CDR3, the DNA is TGCGCCAGCAATAGTCTTGGACAGGTCTCCCACGAGCAGTACTTC. Translation gives CASNSLGQVSHEQYF.

This rearrangement joins TRBV4-1 to TRBJ2-5, with 9 bases identical to TRBD1. Germline values: CDR1 MGHRA, CDR2 YSYEKL. The trim removed 3 bases at V and 0 bases at J, leaving 5 bases unmatched. This CDR3 comprises 16 residues. DNA of the CDR3: TGCGCCAGCAGCCAGGGGACAGGGAAGTACCAAGAGACCCAGTACTTC. This gives the protein CASSQGTGKYQETQYF.

This clone showed up just once. V is TRBV11-3 and J is TRBJ2-3; 8 nucleotides match TRBD1. J was trimmed by 3 bases and V by 5 bases; bases with no gene match: 7. The germline V gene has CDR1 SGHNT and CDR2 YENEEA. This CDR3 has 15 residues. In nucleotides, the CDR3 is TGTGCCAGCAGCATAGGACAGGGAAGGACAGATACGCAGTATTTT. Protein sequence: CASSIGQGRTDTQYF.

This chain joins TRBV7-2 and TRBJ1-2; D uncertain. The CDR3 consists of 13 residues. Germline V CDR1 and CDR2: SGHTA, FQGNSA. Trimming took 6 bases from V and 3 from J, leaving 11 bases between them. CDR3 nucleotide sequence: TGTGCCAGCAGTTTATCCCTATACTATGGCTACACCTTC. It yields the protein CASSLSLYYGYTF.

The chain recombines TRBV7-9 with TRBJ1-6; a possible D gene is TRBD1 (6 bases). Germline CDR1 reads SEHNR; CDR2 reads FQNEAQ (reference sequence). V lost 5 bases, J lost 9 bases, and 14 bases lay in between. The CDR3 is 14 amino acids. CDR3 residues: CASSRRGRGSPLHF. The CDR3 coding sequence is TGTGCCAGCAGCCGCAGGGGCAGGGGTTCACCCCTCCACTTT.

The chain has TRBV9 and TRBJ1-2; D unresolved. This CDR3 has 14 residues. Trimming shortened V by 0 bases and J by 0 bases, and 6 bases separated the two germline ends. In germline, CDR1 is SGDLS, CDR2 YYNGEE. Written as DNA, the CDR3 is TGTGCCAGCAGCGTAGACAGATCTAACTATGGCTACACCTTC. Amino acid sequence: CASSVDRSNYGYTF.

This chain's CDR3 is CASSSSDRVYGYTF. As DNA, the CDR3 is TGTGCCAGTAGTAGCTCGGACAGGGTATACGGCTACACCTTC. The chain links TRBV19 to TRBJ1-2; 8 bases agree with TRBD1. The CDR3 sequence is 14 residues long. The V gene's germline CDR1 is LNHDA and CDR2 SQIVND (reference sequence). Unmatched junction bases numbered 9, after V lost 4 bases and J lost 8 bases.

The V and J genes are TRBV6-5 and TRBJ1-2; TRBD1 agrees at 10 bases. CDR3 size: 15 residues. CDR1 is MNHEY and CDR2 is SVGAGI in the germline V gene. The V and J ends lost 2 bases and 7 bases, in that order; junction bases with no gene match: 7. The CDR3 sequence: CASSYRGTGVIGYTF. The CDR3 DNA sequence: TGTGCCAGCAGTTACCGGGGGACAGGGGTAATTGGCTACACCTTC.

This chain uses TRBV9 with TRBJ1-5, with a possible D match to TRBD1 (5 bases). This CDR3 region has 13 residues. V dropped 0 bases and J dropped 11 bases, with 12 bases sitting between them. The V gene's germline CDR1 is SGDLS and CDR2 YYNGEE. The CDR3 DNA reads as TGTGCCAGCAGCGTAGTCGTGGGGGGGGCCCAGCATTTT. The encoded protein is CASSVVVGGAQHF.

The V call is TRBV7-2, the J call TRBJ1-6, with a tentative D call TRBD1 (5 bases). The CDR3 covers 16 residues. Germline CDR1 and CDR2: SGHTA and FQGNSA. The ends were cut back, 2 bases at V and 5 bases at J, with 13 bases in the middle. The CDR3, as DNA: TGTGCCAGCAGCTTAACTTCCCGGGGGAATAATTCACCCCTCCACTTT. Protein product: CASSLTSRGNNSPLHF.

The chain couples TRBV7-9 to TRBJ1-4; 7 nucleotides line up with TRBD1. This CDR3 has 14 amino acids. The junction had 3 bases not matched to a gene; V was cut back by 1 base and J by 7 bases. The germline V gene has CDR1 SEHNR and CDR2 FQNEAQ (reference sequence). The CDR3 reads CASSLGGQAEKLFF. The CDR3, as DNA: TGTGCCAGCAGCTTAGGAGGACAGGCTGAAAAACTGTTTTTT.

The DNA for the CDR3 is TGTGCCAGCAGTCCTACTAGCGGGAGTTACGAGCAGTACTTC. As protein: CASSPTSGSYEQYF. The chain employs TRBV11-2 and TRBJ2-7; 11 nucleotides line up with TRBD2. Germline CDR1 SGHAT, CDR2 FQNNGV. This CDR3 is built from 14 residues. V lost 6 bases and J lost 4; bases outside the gene matches: 5. Full variable domain (outside the CDR3, taken from reference TRBV11-2 and TRBJ2-7): EAGVAQSPRYKIIEKRQSVAFWCNPISGHATLYWYQQILGQGPKLLIQFQNNGVVDDSQLPKDRFSAERLKGVDSTLKIQPAKLEDSAVYLCASSPTSGSYEQYFGPGTRLTVT.

This clone has more than one count but fewer than ten. This rearrangement joins TRBV30 to TRBJ1-1; D gene ambiguous. Germline assignment: CDR1 GTSNPN and CDR2 SVGIG (reference sequence). The CDR3 is 13 residues long. The V gene lost 3 bases and the J gene lost 3 bases, with 11 bases spanning the gap. The DNA of the CDR3 is TGTGCCTGGAGGCTAGGCAGCTACACTGAAGCTTTCTTT. Translation gives CAWRLGSYTEAFF.

Concerning this clone itself: One junction end disagrees with the germline gene, perhaps due to a read error. The V gene is TRBV4-2, the J gene TRBJ2-2; D may be TRBD2 (6 bases). This CDR3 region has 17 residues. In germline, CDR1 is LGHNA, CDR2 YNFKEQ. CDR3 residues: CANSQDAPAGTTGELFF. The CDR3 coding sequence is TGTGCCAACAGCCAAGATGCCCCTGCGGGAACTACCGGGGAGCTGTTTTTT.

This clone was recorded only once. The V gene is TRBV7-9, the J gene TRBJ2-7; 7 bases line up with TRBD2. The CDR3 consists of 13 residues. V was pared by 9 bases and J by 0 bases, with 5 bases of the junction left unmatched. Germline CDR1 is SEHNR and CDR2 is FQNEAQ (reference sequence). The CDR3 here is CASRGGSSYEQYF. DNA of the CDR3: TGTGCCAGTCGAGGCGGGAGCTCCTACGAGCAGTACTTC.

The genes are TRBV15 and TRBJ1-2, with TRBD1 matching over 12 bases. The V and J ends lost 2 bases and 4 bases, in that order; junction bases with no gene match: 5. Germline CDR1 is LNHNV and CDR2 is YYDKDF (reference sequence). CDR3 length: 16 residues. This chain's CDR3 is CATSRPGQGAAYGYTF. Written as DNA, the CDR3 is TGTGCCACCAGCAGACCGGGACAGGGGGCGGCCTATGGCTACACCTTC.

The gene calls are TRBV4-1 and TRBJ1-1; no definite D call. The CDR3 spans 12 residues. V was shortened by 3 bases and J by 6 bases, with 8 bases between the two germline ends. Germline assignment: CDR1 MGHRA and CDR2 YSYEKL. The CDR3 region has the DNA TGCGCCAGCAGCCACCTGGGCGCTGAAGCTTTCTTT. It codes for CASSHLGAEAFF.

The J gene is TRBJ1-2, the V gene TRBV2, with TRBD1 identical over 10 bases. Looked up from germline, CDR1 is SNHLY and CDR2 is FYNNEI. The CDR3 spans 15 residues. V lost 4 bases, J lost 4 bases, and 6 bases stayed unmatched. DNA for the CDR3: TGTGCCAGCAGTGGGGCGGACAGGGGGATCTATGGCTACACCTTC. Protein: CASSGADRGIYGYTF.